These 14 T cell receptor beta chains were sequenced from one sample in a study of T cells in localized non-small cell lung cancer. The assay was immunoSEQ multiplex PCR, and TCRdb's table has in-frame clones only and misses some. The sample yields tens of thousands of clones, approximately 84% seen once. This specimen consisted of peripheral blood, obtained before any cancer treatment. These receptors were collected from an older female donor with stage I lung adenocarcinoma.

The V and J genes are TRBV10-3 and TRBJ1-2; TRBD1 matches at 12 bases. Per germline, CDR1 ENHRY and CDR2 SYGVKD. This CDR3 comprises 17 residues. J gave up 0 bases and V 5 bases, and 7 bases lay outside the gene matches. CDR3 in amino acids: CAISRGTGGSANYGYTF. The CDR3 DNA reads TGTGCCATCAGTAGAGGGACAGGGGGCTCAGCTAACTATGGCTACACCTTC.

V usage is TRBV19 and J usage is TRBJ2-7; D remains unclear. This CDR3 spans 13 amino acids. Germline values: CDR1 LNHDA, CDR2 SQIVND (reference sequence). Trimming removed 3 bases from V and 7 bases from J, with 13 bases in between. CDR3 in amino acids: CASSIGILGEQYF. The CDR3 DNA sequence: TGTGCCAGTAGTATCGGCATTCTCGGGGAGCAGTACTTC.

The genes are TRBV7-9 and TRBJ1-4; a possible D gene is TRBD1 (5 bases). Germline values: CDR1 SEHNR, CDR2 FQNEAQ (reference sequence). The V gene lost 5 bases and the J gene lost 8 bases, with 18 bases spanning the gap. The CDR3 sequence is 15 residues long. In DNA, the CDR3 is TGTGCCAGCAGCCCCTCGGGGTTACGGGGCGAAAAACTGTTTTTT. This translates into CASSPSGLRGEKLFF.

This chain uses TRBV27 with TRBJ2-7, with D hard to call. Germline V CDR1 and CDR2: MNHEY, SMNVEV (reference sequence). Trimming left V 10 bases short and J 1 base short, with 5 bases between. The CDR3 length is 10 residues. CDR3 DNA: TGTGCCACCGATTCCTACGAGCAGTACTTC. Translated, it gives CATDSYEQYF.

The chain employs TRBV11-2 and TRBJ1-1; the D gene is possibly TRBD1 (5 bases). This CDR3 spans 15 amino acids. Germline CDR1 is SGHAT and CDR2 is FQNNGV. The V and J ends lost 2 bases and 2 bases respectively, with 12 bases between them. The CDR3 spells CASSLLQGLNTEAFF. CDR3 nucleotides: TGTGCCAGCAGCTTACTTCAGGGCCTAAACACTGAAGCTTTCTTT.

The V call is TRBV5-4, the J call TRBJ2-1; tentative D call: TRBD1 (6 bases). Germline CDR1 is SGHNT and CDR2 is YYREEE (reference sequence). This CDR3 contains 17 residues. Trimming left V 4 bases short and J 0 bases short, with 17 bases between. The CDR3 here is CASSTSLQGGSYNEQFF. The DNA of the CDR3 is TGTGCCAGCAGCACATCCCTACAGGGCGGCTCCTACAATGAGCAGTTCTTC.

The chain carries TRBV23-1 and TRBJ1-1; D unclear. TRBV23-1 is an ORF for which the function is uncertain. The V gene lost 9 bases and the J gene lost 7 bases, with 9 bases spanning the gap. The CDR3 runs 10 residues. Here the CDR3 reads CAREVGEAFF. In nucleotides, the CDR3 is TGCGCCAGAGAGGTTGGTGAAGCTTTCTTT.

This sequence joins TRBV5-1 and TRBJ2-1; the D is unclear. V was clipped by 0 bases and J by 2 bases, with 3 bases between them. The germline gives CDR1 SGHRS, CDR2 YFSETQ. The CDR3 spans 13 residues. The CDR3 DNA reads TGCGCCAGCAGCTTGGCCCCCTACAATGAGCAGTTCTTC. The encoded protein is CASSLAPYNEQFF.

The CDR3 DNA reads as TGTGCCAGCAGCGCCGGGGGAAGCTACACCTTC. Amino acid sequence: CASSAGGSYTF. The chain recombines TRBV9 with TRBJ1-2, with D possibly being TRBD1 (5 bases). The CDR3 covers 11 residues. Germline values: CDR1 SGDLS, CDR2 YYNGEE. Trimming took off 3 bases at V and 9 bases at J, with 9 bases between the two ends.

V and J are TRBV12-5 and TRBJ1-2; 7 bases are shared with TRBD1. This CDR3 has 14 amino acids. Germline V gene data show CDR1 as LGHNT and CDR2 as FRNRAP. Trimming cost V 0 bases and J 7 bases; bases outside gene matches: 5. The CDR3 sequence: CASGLVGGYGGYTF. As DNA, the CDR3 is TGTGCTAGTGGTTTGGTAGGGGGCTATGGTGGCTACACCTTC.

The V gene is TRBV11-2, the J gene TRBJ1-4; 10 bases match TRBD1. The CDR3 contains 16 residues. The J segment lost 3 bases and the V segment lost 5 bases, leaving 6 bases of the junction unmatched. Per the germline V gene, CDR1 is SGHAT and CDR2 is FQNNGV. The CDR3 coding sequence is TGTGCCAGCAGCCCATGGGACAGGGGAGCTAATGAAAAACTGTTTTTT. Its protein product is CASSPWDRGANEKLFF.

This clone was seen a single time. J is TRBJ2-7 and V is TRBV7-9; 8 nucleotides agree with TRBD1. Looked up from germline, CDR1 is SEHNR and CDR2 is FQNEAQ (reference sequence). This CDR3 comprises 14 residues. With 2 bases clipped from V and 4 bases from J, the junction kept 4 bases outside the gene matches. The CDR3 protein is CASSLTDRVYEQYF. The CDR3 coding sequence is TGTGCCAGCAGCTTAACGGACAGGGTATACGAGCAGTACTTC.

The V gene is TRBV14, the J gene TRBJ2-2; perhaps TRBD1 as D (5 bases). Per the germline V gene, CDR1 is SGHDN and CDR2 is FVKESK. V lost 4 bases and J 6 bases, leaving 24 bases between the germline ends. The CDR3 length is 18 residues. In nucleotides, the CDR3 is TGTGCCAGCAGCCCGATAACTGGAAGGGGTTCGGTCCCCGGGGAGCTGTTTTTT. It codes for CASSPITGRGSVPGELFF.

The chain combines TRBV18 with TRBJ1-1, with D hard to call. The CDR3 contains 18 residues. Germline V gene data show CDR1 as KGHSH and CDR2 as LQKENI. V was clipped by 1 base and J by 0 bases, with 18 bases between them. The CDR3 coding sequence is TGTGCCAGCTCACCACAGCCAGGAGCCTCGCCCATGAACACTGAAGCTTTCTTT. The encoded protein is CASSPQPGASPMNTEAFF.